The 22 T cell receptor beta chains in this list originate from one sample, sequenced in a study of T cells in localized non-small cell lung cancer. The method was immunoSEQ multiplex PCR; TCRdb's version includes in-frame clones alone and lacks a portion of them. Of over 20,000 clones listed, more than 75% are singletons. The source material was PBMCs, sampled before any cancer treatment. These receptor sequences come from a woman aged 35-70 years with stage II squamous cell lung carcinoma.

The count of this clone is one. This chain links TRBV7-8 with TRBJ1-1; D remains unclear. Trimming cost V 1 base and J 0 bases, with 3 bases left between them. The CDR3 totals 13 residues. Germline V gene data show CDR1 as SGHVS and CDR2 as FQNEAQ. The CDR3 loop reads CASSLGMNTEAFF. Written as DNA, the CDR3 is TGTGCCAGCAGCTTAGGCATGAACACTGAAGCTTTCTTT.

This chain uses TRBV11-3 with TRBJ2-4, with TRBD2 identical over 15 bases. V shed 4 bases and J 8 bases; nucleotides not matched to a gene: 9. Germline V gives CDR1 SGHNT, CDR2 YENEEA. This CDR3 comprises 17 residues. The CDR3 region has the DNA TGTGCCAGCAGCTCAGGGGGACTAGCGGGAGGAAGATACATTCAGTACTTC. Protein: CASSSGGLAGGRYIQYF.

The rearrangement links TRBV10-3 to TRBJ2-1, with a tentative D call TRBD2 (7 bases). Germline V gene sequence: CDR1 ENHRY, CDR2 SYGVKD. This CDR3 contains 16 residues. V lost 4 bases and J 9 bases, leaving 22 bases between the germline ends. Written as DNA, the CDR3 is TGTGCCATCAGTGCCGCTAGGGGGGCGGGAGACGGTGAGCAGTTCTTC. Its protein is CAISAARGAGDGEQFF.

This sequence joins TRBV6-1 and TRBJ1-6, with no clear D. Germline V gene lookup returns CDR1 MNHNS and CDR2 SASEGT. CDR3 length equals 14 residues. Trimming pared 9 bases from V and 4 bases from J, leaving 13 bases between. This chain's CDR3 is CARLDTSYNSPLHF. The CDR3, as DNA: TGTGCCAGACTCGACACTAGTTATAATTCACCCCTCCACTTT.

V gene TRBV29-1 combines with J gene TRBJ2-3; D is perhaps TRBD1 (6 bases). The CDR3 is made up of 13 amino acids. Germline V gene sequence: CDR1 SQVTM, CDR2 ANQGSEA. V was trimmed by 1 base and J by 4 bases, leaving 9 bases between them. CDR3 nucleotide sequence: TGCAGCGTTGAAGGGCAGGGGCCAGATACGCAGTATTTT. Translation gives CSVEGQGPDTQYF.

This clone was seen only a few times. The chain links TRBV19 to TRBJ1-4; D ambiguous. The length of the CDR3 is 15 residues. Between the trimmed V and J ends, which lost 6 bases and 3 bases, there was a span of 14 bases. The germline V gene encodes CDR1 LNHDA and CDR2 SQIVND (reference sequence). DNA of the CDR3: TGTGCCAGTAGACCGGACGTAGTCGCTAATGAAAAACTGTTTTTT. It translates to CASRPDVVANEKLFF.

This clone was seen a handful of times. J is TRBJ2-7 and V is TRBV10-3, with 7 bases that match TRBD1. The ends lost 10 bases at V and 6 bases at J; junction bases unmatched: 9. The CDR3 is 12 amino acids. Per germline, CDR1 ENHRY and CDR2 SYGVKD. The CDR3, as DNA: TGTGCCAGCTGGGACAGCCAGGGCGAGCAGTACTTC. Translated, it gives CASWDSQGEQYF.

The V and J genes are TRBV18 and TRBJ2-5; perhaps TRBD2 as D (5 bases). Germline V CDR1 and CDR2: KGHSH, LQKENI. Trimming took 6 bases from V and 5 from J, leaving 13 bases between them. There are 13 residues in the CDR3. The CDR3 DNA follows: TGTGCCAGCTCCGGACTTAATGCGGAGACCCAGTACTTC. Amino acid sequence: CASSGLNAETQYF.

This CDR3 reads CASSLASGGNTIYF. In DNA form, the CDR3 reads TGTGCCAGCAGCTTAGCGTCAGGGGGAAACACCATATATTTT. The chain recombines TRBV7-9 with TRBJ1-3; D is possibly TRBD1 (5 bases). Germline CDR1 is SEHNR and CDR2 is FQNEAQ (reference sequence). V lost 0 bases to trimming and J lost 4 bases, with 7 bases between them. The CDR3 extends over 14 amino acids.

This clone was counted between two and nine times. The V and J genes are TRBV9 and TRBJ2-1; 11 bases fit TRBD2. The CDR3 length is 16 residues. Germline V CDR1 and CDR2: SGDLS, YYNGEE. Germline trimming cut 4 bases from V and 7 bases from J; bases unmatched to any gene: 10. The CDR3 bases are TGTGCCAGCAGCCCACGTCGGGCTAGCGGGAGGAATGAGCAGTTCTTC. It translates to CASSPRRASGRNEQFF.

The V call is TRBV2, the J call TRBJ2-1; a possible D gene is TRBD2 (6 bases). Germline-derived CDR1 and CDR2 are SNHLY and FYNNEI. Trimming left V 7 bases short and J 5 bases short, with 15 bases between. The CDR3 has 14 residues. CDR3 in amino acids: CASTEGGGNNEQFF. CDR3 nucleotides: TGTGCCAGCACGGAGGGAGGTGGTAACAATGAGCAGTTCTTC.

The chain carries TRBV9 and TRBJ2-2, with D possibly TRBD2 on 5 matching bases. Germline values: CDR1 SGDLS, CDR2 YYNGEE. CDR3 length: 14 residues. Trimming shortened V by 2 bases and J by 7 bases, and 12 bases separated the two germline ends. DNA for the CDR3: TGTGCCAGCAGCGTCCCGGGATTGGGCGGGGAGCTGTTTTTT. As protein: CASSVPGLGGELFF.

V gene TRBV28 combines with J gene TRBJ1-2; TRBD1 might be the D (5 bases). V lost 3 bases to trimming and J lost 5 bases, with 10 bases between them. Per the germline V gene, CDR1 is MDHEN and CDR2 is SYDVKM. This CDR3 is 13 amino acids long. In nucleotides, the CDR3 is TGTGCCAGCAGTTTCGGGGGAGGGTATGGCTACACCTTC. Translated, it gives CASSFGGGYGYTF.

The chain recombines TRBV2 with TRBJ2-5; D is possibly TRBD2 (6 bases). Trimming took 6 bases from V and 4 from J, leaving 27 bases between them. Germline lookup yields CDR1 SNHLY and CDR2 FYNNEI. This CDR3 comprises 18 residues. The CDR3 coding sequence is TGTGCCAGCAGAGCGGGCAGGGCGCCGGCCGAGTCAGGAGAGACCCAGTACTTC. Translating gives CASRAGRAPAESGETQYF.

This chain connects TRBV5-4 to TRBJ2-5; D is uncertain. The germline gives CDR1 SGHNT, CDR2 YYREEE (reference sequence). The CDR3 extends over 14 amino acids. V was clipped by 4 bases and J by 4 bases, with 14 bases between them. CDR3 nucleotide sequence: TGTGCCAGCAGCCTTTGGTCCAACCCAGAGACCCAGTACTTC. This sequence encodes CASSLWSNPETQYF.

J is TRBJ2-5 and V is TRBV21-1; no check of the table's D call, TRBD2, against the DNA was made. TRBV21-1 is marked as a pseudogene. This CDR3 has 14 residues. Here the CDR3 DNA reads TGTGCCAGCAGCAGGCCCCGTCGGGGGGAGACCCAGTACTTC. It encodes CASSRPRRGETQYF.

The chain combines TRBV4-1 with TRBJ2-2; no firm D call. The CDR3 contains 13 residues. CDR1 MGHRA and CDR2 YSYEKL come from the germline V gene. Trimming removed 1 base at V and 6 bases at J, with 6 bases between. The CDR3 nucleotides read TGCGCCAGCAGCCAAGCCGAGGCCGGGGAGCTGTTTTTT. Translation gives CASSQAEAGELFF.

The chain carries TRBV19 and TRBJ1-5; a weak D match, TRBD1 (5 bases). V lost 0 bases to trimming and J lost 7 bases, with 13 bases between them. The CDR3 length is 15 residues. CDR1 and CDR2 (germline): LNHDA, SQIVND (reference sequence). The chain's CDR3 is CASSIDWGGGQPQHF. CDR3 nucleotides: TGTGCCAGTAGTATAGATTGGGGTGGGGGACAGCCCCAGCATTTT. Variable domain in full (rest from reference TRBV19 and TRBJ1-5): DGGITQSPKYLFRKEGQNVTLSCEQNLNHDAMYWYRQDPGQGLRLIYYSQIVNDFQKGDIAEGYSVSREKKESFPLTVTSAQKNPTAFYLCASSIDWGGGQPQHFGDGTRLSIL.

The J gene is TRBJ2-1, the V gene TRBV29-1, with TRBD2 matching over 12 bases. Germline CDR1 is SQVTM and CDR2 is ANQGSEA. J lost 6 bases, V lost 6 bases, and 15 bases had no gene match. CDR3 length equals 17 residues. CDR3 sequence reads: CSVPGLAGGGSSNEQFF. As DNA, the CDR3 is TGCAGCGTCCCGGGACTAGCGGGTGGGGGTTCTTCCAATGAGCAGTTCTTC.

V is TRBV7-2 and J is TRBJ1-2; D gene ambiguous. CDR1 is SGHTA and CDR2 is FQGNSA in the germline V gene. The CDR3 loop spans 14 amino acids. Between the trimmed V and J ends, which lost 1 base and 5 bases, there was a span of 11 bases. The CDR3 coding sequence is TGTGCCAGCAGCTTAGAATGGGCAGCGTATGGCTACACCTTC. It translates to CASSLEWAAYGYTF. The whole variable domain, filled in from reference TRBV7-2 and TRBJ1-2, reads GAGVSQSPSNKVTEKGKDVELRCDPISGHTALYWYRQSLGQGLEFLIYFQGNSAPDKSGLPSDRFSAERTGGSVSTLTIQRTQQEDSAVYLCASSLEWAAYGYTFGSGTRLTVV.

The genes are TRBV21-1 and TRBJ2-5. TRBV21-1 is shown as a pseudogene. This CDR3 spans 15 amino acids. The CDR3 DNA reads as TGTGCCAGCAGCACCCAATTGGGGGACCAAGAGACCCAGTACTTC. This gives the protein CASSTQLGDQETQYF.

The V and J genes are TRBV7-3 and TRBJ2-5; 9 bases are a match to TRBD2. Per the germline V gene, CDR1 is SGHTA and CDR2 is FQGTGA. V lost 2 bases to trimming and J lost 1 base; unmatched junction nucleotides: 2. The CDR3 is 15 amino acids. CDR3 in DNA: TGTGCCAGCAGCTTAGCGGGAGGGTTCCAAGAGACCCAGTACTTC. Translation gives CASSLAGGFQETQYF. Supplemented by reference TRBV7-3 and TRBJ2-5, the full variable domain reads GAGVSQTPSNKVTEKGKYVELRCDPISGHTALYWYRQSLGQGPEFLIYFQGTGAADDSGLPNDRFFAVRPEGSVSTLKIQRTERGDSAVYLCASSLAGGFQETQYFGPGTRLLVL.